Below are 4 T cell receptor beta chains sequenced from a single sample in a study of T-cell memory formation after mild COVID-19. MiXCR, run by TCRdb on the 5' RACE reads, gives a single entry per CDR3 protein. Among 250,000 to 300,000 distinct CDR3 sequences listed, around 15% were seen once. The sequenced sample consisted of PBMCs or a T cell subset sorted from them (not recorded which). All receptors come from a man aged 18-30 years who had mild COVID-19 (a few samples of this study predate the infection). Cell type and time point are not known.

There are a few counts of this clonotype. J is TRBJ2-1 and V is TRBV4-1, with a possible D match to TRBD1 (5 bases). Deletions cut 4 bases from V and 5 bases from J, with 21 bases between. There are 17 residues in the CDR3. Per the germline V gene, CDR1 is MGHRA and CDR2 is YSYEKL. In nucleotides, the CDR3 is TGCGCCAGCAGCCTGCCCCGCCTTGGCAGGGATGACAATGAGCAGTTCTTC. Amino acids: CASSLPRLGRDDNEQFF.

This chain uses TRBV12-3 or TRBV12-4 with TRBJ1-2, with a possible D match to TRBD1 (5 bases). This CDR3 comprises 14 residues. Trimming stripped 3 bases from V and 2 bases from J, with 10 bases between. The CDR3 bases are TGTGCCAGCAGTTTGAACAGGCTCAACTATGGCTACACCTTC. It translates to CASSLNRLNYGYTF.

This rearrangement joins TRBV7-8 to TRBJ2-7, with D hard to call. There are 13 residues in the CDR3. V gave up 1 base and J gave up 3 bases, with 7 bases separating them. Germline V lookup: CDR1 SGHVS, CDR2 FQNEAQ. CDR3 protein: CASSLVDGYEQYV. The CDR3 region has the DNA TGTGCCAGCAGCTTAGTCGACGGCTACGAGCAGTACGTC.

The chain recombines TRBV19 with TRBJ1-1; unclear D gene. The CDR3 is made up of 13 amino acids. The V end lost 3 bases, the J end lost 11 bases, and 16 bases lay between the germline ends. CDR1 is LNHDA, CDR2 SQIVND, per germline (reference sequence). The DNA for the CDR3 is TGTGCCAGTAGTATCGGAGAGAGAGGAGTGGCTTTCTTT. Amino acids: CASSIGERGVAFF.